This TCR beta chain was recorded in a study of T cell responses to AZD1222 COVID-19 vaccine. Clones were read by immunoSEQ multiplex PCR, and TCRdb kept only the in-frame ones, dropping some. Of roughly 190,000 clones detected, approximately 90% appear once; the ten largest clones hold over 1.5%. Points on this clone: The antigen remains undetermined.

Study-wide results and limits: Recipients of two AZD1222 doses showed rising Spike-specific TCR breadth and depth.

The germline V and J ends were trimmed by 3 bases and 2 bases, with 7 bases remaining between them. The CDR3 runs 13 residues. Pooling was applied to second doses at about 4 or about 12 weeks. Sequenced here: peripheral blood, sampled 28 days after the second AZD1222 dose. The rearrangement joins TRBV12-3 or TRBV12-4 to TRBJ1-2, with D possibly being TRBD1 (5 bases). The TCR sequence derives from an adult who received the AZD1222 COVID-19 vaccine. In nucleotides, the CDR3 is TGTGCCAGCAGTTTGACAGCGAACTATGGCTACACCTTC. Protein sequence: CASSLTANYGYTF.